These 10 T cell receptor beta chains were all obtained from the same sample, sequenced in a study of T cell responses to AZD1222 COVID-19 vaccine. Sequencing used immunoSEQ multiplex PCR; TCRdb keeps in-frame clones, though not all of them. The sample holds 110,000 to 150,000 clones, roughly 92% seen once. Here the sequenced sample was peripheral blood, taken on day 0 of AZD1222 vaccination. These receptors were obtained from an adult in good health.

The chain carries TRBV5-1 and TRBJ2-3; D may be TRBD2 (5 bases). The CDR3 runs to 16 residues. The V and J ends lost 0 bases and 0 bases respectively, with 11 bases between them. Germline CDR1 is SGHRS and CDR2 is YFSETQ. This chain's CDR3 is CASSLVSGISTDTQYF. As DNA, the CDR3 is TGCGCCAGCAGCTTGGTATCCGGGATTAGCACAGATACGCAGTATTTT.

The chain joins TRBV5-1 to TRBJ1-3; 8 positions match TRBD1. The germline V gene encodes CDR1 SGHRS and CDR2 YFSETQ. Trimming removed 5 bases from V and 4 bases from J; junction bases left unmatched: 8. This CDR3 has 15 amino acids. The CDR3 spells CASSPPGGMGNTIYF. CDR3 nucleotide sequence: TGCGCCAGCAGTCCCCCAGGGGGCATGGGAAACACCATATATTTT.

This chain links TRBV5-1 with TRBJ2-5; D not resolved. Germline values: CDR1 SGHRS, CDR2 YFSETQ. The CDR3 length is 14 residues. Between the trimmed V and J ends, which lost 2 bases and 1 base, there was a span of 9 bases. The CDR3 nucleotides read TGCGCCAGCAGCTTTTTCACCAGCCAAGAGACCCAGTACTTC. It specifies CASSFFTSQETQYF.

This rearrangement joins TRBV6-5 to TRBJ1-5; 8 bases match TRBD1. With 6 bases clipped from V and 8 bases from J, the junction kept 6 bases outside the gene matches. This CDR3 spans 13 amino acids. CDR1 is MNHEY and CDR2 is SVGAGI in the germline V gene. In DNA, the CDR3 is TGTGCCAGCAGGGACAGGGAGAGCAAGCCCCAGCATTTT. Protein product: CASRDRESKPQHF.

This clone has only one observation. The V call is TRBV7-2, the J call TRBJ2-5; a weak D match, TRBD1 (5 bases). This CDR3 is built from 15 residues. Trimming took off 5 bases at V and 3 bases at J, with 16 bases between the two ends. The germline gives CDR1 SGHTA, CDR2 FQGNSA. In DNA, the CDR3 is TGTGCCAGCAGCACCCTGGGGCTGCTCAAAGAGACCCAGTACTTC. Amino acid sequence: CASSTLGLLKETQYF.

The DNA for the CDR3 is TGTGCCAGCAGCCCTTGGCCGGGACAGATGAACACTGAAGCTTTCTTT. Translation gives CASSPWPGQMNTEAFF. The rearrangement uses TRBV9 and TRBJ1-1, with 7 bases matching TRBD1. Per germline, CDR1 SGDLS and CDR2 YYNGEE. Unmatched junction bases numbered 9, after V lost 4 bases and J lost 0 bases. The CDR3 has 16 residues. The full variable domain, completed using reference TRBV9 and TRBJ1-1, is DSGVTQTPKHLITATGQRVTLRCSPRSGDLSVYWYQQSLDQGLQFLIQYYNGEERAKGNILERFSAQQFPDLHSELNLSSLELGDSALYFCASSPWPGQMNTEAFFGQGTRLTVV.

V and J are TRBV6-5 and TRBJ2-7, with 7 positions matching TRBD1. Unmatched junction bases numbered 10, after V lost 5 bases and J lost 3 bases. This CDR3 is built from 15 residues. Germline CDR1 is MNHEY and CDR2 is SVGAGI. The CDR3 DNA is TGTGCCAGCAGTCTAGCAGGGACAGTGAGCTACGAGCAGTACTTC. Amino acid sequence: CASSLAGTVSYEQYF.

This clone is medium-sized by share. The chain combines TRBV5-6 with TRBJ1-1; D not resolved. The germline V gene encodes CDR1 SGHDT and CDR2 YYEEEE. The CDR3 sequence is 12 residues long. Trimming left V 0 bases short and J 5 bases short, with 5 bases between. CDR3: CASSLGATEAFF. The CDR3 DNA is TGTGCCAGCAGCTTGGGGGCTACTGAAGCTTTCTTT.

The rearrangement links TRBV27 to TRBJ2-7, with D perhaps assigned TRBD1 or TRBD2 (5 bases each). The CDR3 has 14 amino acids. With 4 bases removed from V and 6 bases from J, the gap between germline ends came to 16 bases. CDR1 is MNHEY and CDR2 is SMNVEV in the germline V gene (reference sequence). This CDR3 reads CASSYGTGLSEQYF. CDR3 DNA: TGTGCCAGCAGTTACGGGACCGGCCTCTCCGAGCAGTACTTC.

The chain joins TRBV5-1 to TRBJ2-1; D not certain. Trimming took off 4 bases at V and 0 bases at J, with 14 bases between the two ends. CDR3 length equals 16 residues. Germline lookup yields CDR1 SGHRS and CDR2 YFSETQ. In DNA, the CDR3 is TGCGCCAGCAGCCGGGTCAACTTTTTCTCCTACAATGAGCAGTTCTTC. Translated, it gives CASSRVNFFSYNEQFF.